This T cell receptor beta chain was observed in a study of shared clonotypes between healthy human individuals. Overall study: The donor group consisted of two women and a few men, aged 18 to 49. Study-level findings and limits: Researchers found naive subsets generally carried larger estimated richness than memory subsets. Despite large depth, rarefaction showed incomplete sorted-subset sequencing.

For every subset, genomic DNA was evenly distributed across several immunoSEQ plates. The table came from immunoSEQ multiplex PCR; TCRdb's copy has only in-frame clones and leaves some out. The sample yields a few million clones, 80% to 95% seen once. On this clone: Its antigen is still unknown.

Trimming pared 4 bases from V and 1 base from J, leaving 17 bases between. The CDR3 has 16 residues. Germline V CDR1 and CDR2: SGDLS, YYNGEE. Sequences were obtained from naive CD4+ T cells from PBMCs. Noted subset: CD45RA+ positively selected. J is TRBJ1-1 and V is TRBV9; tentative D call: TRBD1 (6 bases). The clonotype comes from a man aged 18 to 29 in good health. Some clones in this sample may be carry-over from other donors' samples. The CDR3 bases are TGTGCCAGCAGCCCTCAAACAGGGTTGGCGAACACTGAAGCTTTCTTT. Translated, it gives CASSPQTGLANTEAFF.